This T cell receptor beta chain was observed in a study of T-cell memory formation after mild COVID-19. The wider study: Largely, TCR clusters stayed within a single donor. Study results and caveats: Clones shrinking from day 15 to 85 showed even CD4/CD8 mixes; later expanders tilted CD4+. A second wave of clones peaked on day 37, and their SARS-CoV-2 specificity went unconfirmed.

Germline CDR1 SQVTM, CDR2 ANQGSEA. V was pared by 7 bases and J by 5 bases, with 13 bases of the junction left unmatched. CDR3 length: 14 amino acids. Regarding this clonotype: The antigen remains unidentified.

TCRdb called the 5' RACE reads again in MiXCR, with one record for every CDR3 protein. This table has a few hundred thousand distinct CDR3 sequences, under 20% appearing once. This TCR derives from a man younger than 30 who had mild COVID-19 (a few samples of this study predate the infection). Cell type and time point are not known. This sequence joins TRBV29-1 and TRBJ2-5, with 7 bases matching TRBD1. The source material was PBMCs or a T cell subset sorted from them (not recorded which). The DNA of the CDR3 is TGCAGCGCTCAACGAGGGACAGAGTGGGAGACCCAGTACTTC. It codes for CSAQRGTEWETQYF.